Presented here are 7 T cell receptor beta chains from one specimen sequenced in a study of blood T cell repertoires in COVID-19. Clones were read by immunoSEQ multiplex PCR, and TCRdb kept only the in-frame ones, dropping some. The data hold fewer than 250,000 clones, with around 86% observed a single time. The sample taken for sequencing was peripheral blood. Source of these receptors: a man in his fifties with COVID-19, enrolled during active disease.

The V gene is TRBV2, the J gene TRBJ2-5; D uncertain. The CDR3 runs to 13 residues. Trimming took 10 bases from V and 0 from J, leaving 12 bases between them. The V gene's germline CDR1 is SNHLY and CDR2 FYNNEI. CDR3 in DNA: TGTGCCACACTAACACTTTACCAAGAGACCCAGTACTTC. Translating gives CATLTLYQETQYF.

The genes are TRBV5-5 and TRBJ2-7, with 10 positions matching TRBD2. This CDR3 is built from 15 residues. V lost 5 bases to trimming and J lost 6 bases; unmatched junction nucleotides: 11. Looked up from germline, CDR1 is SGHKS and CDR2 is YYEKEE (reference sequence). The CDR3 nucleotides read TGTGCCAGCAGTATAAGCGGGGGGGCCTTCCCCGAGCAGTACTTC. Translated, it gives CASSISGGAFPEQYF. Supplemented by reference TRBV5-5 and TRBJ2-7, the full variable domain reads DAGVTQSPTHLIKTRGQQVTLRCSPISGHKSVSWYQQVLGQGPQFIFQYYEKEERGRGNFPDRFSARQFPNYSSELNVNALLLGDSALYLCASSISGGAFPEQYFGPGTRLTVT.

The CDR3 nucleotides read TGTGCTAGTGGGAACCGACTAGCGGGGCGGGGTGAGCAGTTCTTC. Protein sequence: CASGNRLAGRGEQFF. J is TRBJ2-1 and V is TRBV12-5, with 11 nucleotides matching TRBD2. The CDR3 spans 15 residues. Germline V gives CDR1 LGHNT, CDR2 FRNRAP. V gave up 6 bases and J gave up 9 bases; unmatched junction bases: 10.

The chain links TRBV7-6 to TRBJ2-5; 9 nucleotides match TRBD2. CDR3 length: 15 residues. Germline V lookup: CDR1 SGHVS, CDR2 FNYEAQ. The ends lost 5 bases at V and 1 base at J; junction bases unmatched: 5. CDR3 coding DNA: TGTGCCAGCAGCCCGACTAGCGGAGTCCAAGAGACCCAGTACTTC. This translates into CASSPTSGVQETQYF.

The gene calls are TRBV5-6 and TRBJ1-1, with a weak D call TRBD1 (5 bases). The CDR3 totals 13 residues. V was clipped by 2 bases and J by 1 base, with 6 bases between them. The V gene's germline CDR1 is SGHDT and CDR2 YYEEEE. The CDR3 is CASSFTGNTEAFF. The CDR3, as DNA: TGTGCCAGCAGCTTCACAGGGAACACTGAAGCTTTCTTT.

The chain carries TRBV2 and TRBJ2-2, with TRBD2 matching over 11 bases. The germline CDR1 and CDR2 sequences are SNHLY and FYNNEI. V gave up 6 bases and J gave up 0 bases; unmatched junction bases: 15. The CDR3 extends over 20 amino acids. The CDR3 DNA follows: TGTGCCAGCAGGGGAACCGCCGGGACTAGCGGTAGATCGAACACCGGGGAGCTGTTTTTT. Its protein product is CASRGTAGTSGRSNTGELFF. The full variable domain, in which reference TRBV2 and TRBJ2-2 provide the parts outside the CDR3, is EPEVTQTPSHQVTQMGQEVILRCVPISNHLYFYWYRQILGQKVEFLVSFYNNEISEKSEIFDDQFSVERPDGSNFTLKIRSTKLEDSAMYFCASRGTAGTSGRSNTGELFFGEGSRLTVL.

The rearrangement joins TRBV10-3 to TRBJ1-6, with D possibly matching TRBD1 (5 bases). Germline V lookup: CDR1 ENHRY, CDR2 SYGVKD. The CDR3 is 14 residues long. The germline V and J ends were trimmed by 3 bases and 7 bases, with 10 bases remaining between them. The CDR3 DNA is TGTGCCATCAGTGACCAGGGCCCCAATTCACCCCTCCACTTT. Translating gives CAISDQGPNSPLHF.